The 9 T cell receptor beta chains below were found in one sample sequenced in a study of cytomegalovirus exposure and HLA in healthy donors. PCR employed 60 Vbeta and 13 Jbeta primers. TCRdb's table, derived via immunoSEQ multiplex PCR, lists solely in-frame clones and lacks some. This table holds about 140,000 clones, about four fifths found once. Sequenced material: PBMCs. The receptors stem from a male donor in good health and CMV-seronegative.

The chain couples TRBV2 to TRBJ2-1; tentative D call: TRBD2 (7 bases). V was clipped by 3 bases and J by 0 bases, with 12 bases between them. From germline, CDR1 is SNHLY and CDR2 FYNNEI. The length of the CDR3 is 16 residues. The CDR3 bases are TGTGCCAGCAGTGAGGCGGGGGCCGTCTCCTACAATGAGCAGTTCTTC. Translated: CASSEAGAVSYNEQFF.

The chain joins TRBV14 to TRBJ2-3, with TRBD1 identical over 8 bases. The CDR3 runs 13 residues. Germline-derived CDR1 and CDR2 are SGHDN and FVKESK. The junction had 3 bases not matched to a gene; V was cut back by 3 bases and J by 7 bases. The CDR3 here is CASSQQGAHTQYF. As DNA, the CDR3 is TGTGCCAGCAGCCAGCAGGGGGCGCATACGCAGTATTTT.

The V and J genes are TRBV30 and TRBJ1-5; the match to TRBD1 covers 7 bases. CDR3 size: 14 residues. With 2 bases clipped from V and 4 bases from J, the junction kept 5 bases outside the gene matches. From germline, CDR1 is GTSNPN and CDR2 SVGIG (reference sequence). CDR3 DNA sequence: TGTGCCTGGAGTTTACAGGGGATTAATCAGCCCCAGCATTTT. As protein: CAWSLQGINQPQHF.

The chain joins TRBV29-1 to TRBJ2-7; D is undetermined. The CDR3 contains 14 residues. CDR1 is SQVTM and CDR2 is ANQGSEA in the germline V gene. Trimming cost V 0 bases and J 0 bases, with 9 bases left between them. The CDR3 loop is CSVEDPTTSYEQYF. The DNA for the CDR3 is TGCAGCGTTGAAGATCCGACAACCTCCTACGAGCAGTACTTC.

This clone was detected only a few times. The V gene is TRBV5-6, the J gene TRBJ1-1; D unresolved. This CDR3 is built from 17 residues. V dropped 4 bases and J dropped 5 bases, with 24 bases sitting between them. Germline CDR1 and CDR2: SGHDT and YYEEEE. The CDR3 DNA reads TGTGCCAGCAGCCATCCCCGGGAGGGCCTAAGGAAGACTGAAGCTTTCTTT. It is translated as CASSHPREGLRKTEAFF.

CDR3 amino acids: CASSVGGGENQPQHF. CDR3 DNA sequence: TGTGCCAGCAGCGTAGGAGGCGGGGAAAATCAGCCCCAGCATTTT. The genes are TRBV9 and TRBJ1-5, with no clear D. Germline values: CDR1 SGDLS, CDR2 YYNGEE. V was trimmed by 0 bases and J by 4 bases, leaving 11 bases between them. This CDR3 region has 15 residues. The whole variable domain, remainder taken from reference TRBV9 and TRBJ1-5, is DSGVTQTPKHLITATGQRVTLRCSPRSGDLSVYWYQQSLDQGLQFLIQYYNGEERAKGNILERFSAQQFPDLHSELNLSSLELGDSALYFCASSVGGGENQPQHFGDGTRLSIL.

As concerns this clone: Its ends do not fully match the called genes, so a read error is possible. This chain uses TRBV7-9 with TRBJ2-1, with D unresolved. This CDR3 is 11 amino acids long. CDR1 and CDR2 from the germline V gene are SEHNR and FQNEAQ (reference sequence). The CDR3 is CSSSLHNEQFF. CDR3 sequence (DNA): TGTTCCAGCAGCCTTCACAATGAGCAGTTCTTC.

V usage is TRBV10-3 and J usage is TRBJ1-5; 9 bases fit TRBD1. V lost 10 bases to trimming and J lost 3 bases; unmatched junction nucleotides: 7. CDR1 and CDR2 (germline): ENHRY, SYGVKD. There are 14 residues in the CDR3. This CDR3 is CASRTGVDNQPQHF. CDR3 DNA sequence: TGTGCCAGTAGGACAGGGGTGGACAATCAGCCCCAGCATTTT.

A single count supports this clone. In DNA form, the CDR3 reads TGTGCCAGCAGGGACTCGCCGACCTACGAGCAGTACTTC. Its protein product is CASRDSPTYEQYF. V gene TRBV11-2 combines with J gene TRBJ2-7; perhaps TRBD2 as D (5 bases). CDR1 and CDR2 (germline): SGHAT, FQNNGV. This CDR3 region has 13 residues. Trimming shortened V by 6 bases and J by 2 bases, and 11 bases separated the two germline ends. The full variable domain, with the rest looked up from reference TRBV11-2 and TRBJ2-7, is EAGVAQSPRYKIIEKRQSVAFWCNPISGHATLYWYQQILGQGPKLLIQFQNNGVVDDSQLPKDRFSAERLKGVDSTLKIQPAKLEDSAVYLCASRDSPTYEQYFGPGTRLTVT.